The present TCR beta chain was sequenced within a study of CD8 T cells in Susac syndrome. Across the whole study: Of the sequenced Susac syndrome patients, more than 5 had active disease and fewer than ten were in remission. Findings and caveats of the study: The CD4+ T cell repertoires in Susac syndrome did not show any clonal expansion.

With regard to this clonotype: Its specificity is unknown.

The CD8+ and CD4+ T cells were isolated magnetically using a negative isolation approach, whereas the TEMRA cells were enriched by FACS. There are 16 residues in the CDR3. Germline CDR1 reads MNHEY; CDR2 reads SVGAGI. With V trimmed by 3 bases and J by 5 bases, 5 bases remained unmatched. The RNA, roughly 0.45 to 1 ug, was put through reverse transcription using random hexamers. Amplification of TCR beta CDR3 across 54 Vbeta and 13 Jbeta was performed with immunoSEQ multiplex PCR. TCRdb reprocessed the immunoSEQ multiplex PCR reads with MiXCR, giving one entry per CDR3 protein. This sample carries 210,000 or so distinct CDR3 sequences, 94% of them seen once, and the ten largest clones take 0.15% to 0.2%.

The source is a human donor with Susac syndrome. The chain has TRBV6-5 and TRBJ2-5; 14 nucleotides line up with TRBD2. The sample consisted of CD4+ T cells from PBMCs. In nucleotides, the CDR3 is TGTGCCAGCAGTTATCCCGGGACTAGCGGGGGTGAGACCCAGTACTTC. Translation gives CASSYPGTSGGETQYF.